The 25 T cell receptor beta chains in this list originate from one sample, sequenced in a study of CD8 T cells in ankylosing spondylitis. These TCRs' antigens remain unknown. MiXCR was run by TCRdb on the 5' RACE reads, yielding one entry per CDR3 protein. Here the sample spans 700,000 to 850,000 distinct CDR3 sequences, around 11% being singletons. The study, taken as a whole, reports: A TCR beta motif of fewer than 10 highly homologous variants seemed to mark ankylosing spondylitis blood.

The specimen was blood, either unsorted or a sorted T cell fraction (not recorded which). Receptors originate from a male donor with ankylosing spondylitis.

The V gene is TRBV5-1, the J gene TRBJ2-7; D may be TRBD1 (5 bases). The length of the CDR3 is 14 residues. CDR1 and CDR2 (germline): SGHRS, YFSETQ. V was pared by 0 bases and J by 3 bases, with 10 bases between. The CDR3 DNA is TGCGCCAGCAGCTTGGCCGTTCAGGGCTACGAGCAGTACTTC. Its translation: CASSLAVQGYEQYF.

This clonotype has a handful of counts. The gene calls are TRBV5-1 and TRBJ1-1, with D unclear. CDR1 is SGHRS, CDR2 YFSETQ, per germline. CDR3 length: 16 residues. The ends were cut back, 4 bases at V and 0 bases at J, with 16 bases in the middle. The CDR3 is CASSPTTRAMNTEAFF. CDR3 nucleotide sequence: TGCGCCAGCAGCCCCACGACGCGCGCCATGAACACTGAAGCTTTCTTT.

This clonotype was detected many times. The V and J genes are TRBV12-3 or TRBV12-4 and TRBJ1-2; D is ambiguous. The CDR3 is made up of 13 amino acids. The germline V and J ends were trimmed by 2 bases and 2 bases, with 6 bases remaining between them. CDR3 in amino acids: CASSLQTNYGYTF. The CDR3 DNA reads as TGTGCCAGCAGTTTACAGACAAACTATGGCTACACCTTC.

The gene calls are TRBV5-1 and TRBJ2-1; D is undetermined. This CDR3 has 13 residues. CDR1 is SGHRS, CDR2 YFSETQ, per germline. Trimming stripped 1 base from V and 2 bases from J, with 4 bases between. Here the CDR3 reads CASSLKTYNEQFF. In DNA, the CDR3 is TGCGCCAGCAGCTTGAAGACCTACAATGAGCAGTTCTTC.

This clonotype turned up a few times. The V and J genes are TRBV4-3 and TRBJ1-1, with 8 positions matching TRBD1. The CDR3 spans 15 residues. J was trimmed by 4 bases and V by 0 bases; bases with no gene match: 4. Germline CDR1 is LGHNA and CDR2 is YSLEER. CDR3 sequence (DNA): TGCGCCAGCAGCCAAGAGGCAGGGGGCTTCACTGAAGCTTTCTTT. Protein product: CASSQEAGGFTEAFF.

This clonotype was found a few times. The rearrangement uses TRBV20-1 and TRBJ2-1, with D possibly matching TRBD1 (6 bases). V was trimmed by 3 bases and J by 7 bases, leaving 13 bases between them. The length of the CDR3 is 13 residues. Per germline, CDR1 DFQATT and CDR2 SNEGSKA (reference sequence). The CDR3 reads CSASGVRGNEQFF. The CDR3 nucleotides read TGCAGTGCTAGTGGGGTCAGGGGAAATGAGCAGTTCTTC.

This clonotype came up a few times. This rearrangement joins TRBV11-2 to TRBJ2-3, with 8 nucleotides matching TRBD2. The CDR3 contains 18 residues. Germline V CDR1 and CDR2: SGHAT, FQNNGV. J was trimmed by 5 bases and V by 5 bases; bases with no gene match: 18. CDR3 sequence reads: CASSLLSWLAGRRDTQYF. DNA of the CDR3: TGTGCCAGCAGCCTCCTCAGCTGGTTAGCGGGGAGGCGAGATACGCAGTATTTT. The entire variable domain, with the rest obtained from reference TRBV11-2 and TRBJ2-3, is as follows: EAGVAQSPRYKIIEKRQSVAFWCNPISGHATLYWYQQILGQGPKLLIQFQNNGVVDDSQLPKDRFSAERLKGVDSTLKIQPAKLEDSAVYLCASSLLSWLAGRRDTQYFGPGTRLTVL.

This rearrangement joins TRBV7-2 to TRBJ2-5; perhaps TRBD2 as D (6 bases). CDR1 and CDR2 from the germline V gene are SGHTA and FQGNSA. V was cut by 5 bases and J by 5 bases, with 15 bases left in between. There are 14 residues in the CDR3. This CDR3 reads CASSPWRGGETQYF. The CDR3 bases are TGTGCCAGCAGCCCGTGGCGGGGCGGGGAGACCCAGTACTTC.

Concerning this clonotype: A junction end diverges from the germline sequence, so it may reflect a read error. The chain links TRBV20-1 to TRBJ2-3, with D possibly matching TRBD2 (6 bases). The CDR3 consists of 14 residues. CDR1 DFQATT and CDR2 SNEGSKA come from the germline V gene (reference sequence). CDR3: CCARGLPSTDTQYF. CDR3 nucleotide sequence: TGCTGTGCTAGAGGACTACCTAGCACAGATACGCAGTATTTT.

V and J are TRBV11-2 and TRBJ2-2, with D perhaps matching TRBD1 (6 bases). Trimming stripped 8 bases from V and 6 bases from J, with 25 bases between. Germline values: CDR1 SGHAT, CDR2 FQNNGV. CDR3 size: 17 residues. Here the CDR3 reads CASGVGQSATKSGELFF. The CDR3 DNA sequence: TGTGCCAGCGGGGTAGGACAGTCGGCTACTAAATCCGGGGAGCTGTTTTTT.

The table lists this clonotype with many counts. V gene TRBV7-9 combines with J gene TRBJ1-1, with no clear D. This CDR3 is 15 amino acids long. Germline assignment: CDR1 SEHNR and CDR2 FQNEAQ (reference sequence). With 1 base removed from V and 4 bases from J, the gap between germline ends came to 13 bases. The CDR3 spells CASSLGRRSITEAFF. The CDR3 nucleotides are TGTGCCAGCAGCTTAGGTCGGAGGAGCATCACTGAAGCTTTCTTT.

This rearrangement joins TRBV16 to TRBJ2-1, with D maybe TRBD2 (5 bases). CDR3 length equals 12 residues. Germline assignment: CDR1 KGHSY and CDR2 FQNENV. Trimming removed 2 bases from V and 14 bases from J, with 13 bases in between. CDR3 sequence: CASSQREKDKFF. The CDR3 DNA follows: TGTGCCAGCAGCCAAAGGGAGAAGGATAAGTTCTTC.

The chain combines TRBV2 with TRBJ1-1; 8 bases map to TRBD1. The CDR3 sequence is 13 residues long. Germline CDR1 and CDR2: SNHLY and FYNNEI. The V gene end was trimmed by 1 base and the J gene end by 11 bases; junction bases not matched to a gene: 6. Here the CDR3 reads CASSEGTGSGAFF. DNA for the CDR3: TGTGCCAGCAGTGAAGGGACAGGGTCAGGGGCTTTCTTT.

A few counts support this clonotype. V usage is TRBV7-2 and J usage is TRBJ2-1; 8 positions agree with TRBD2. CDR3 length: 13 amino acids. Germline CDR1 is SGHTA and CDR2 is FQGNSA. The V segment lost 4 bases and the J segment 9 bases; nucleotides outside the gene matches: 5. The CDR3 here is CASSWGLGREQFF. The CDR3 nucleotides read TGTGCCAGCAGCTGGGGACTAGGGCGTGAGCAGTTCTTC.

This clonotype was picked up many times. The chain links TRBV20-1 to TRBJ2-7, with D possibly matching TRBD2 (6 bases). The CDR3 runs to 12 residues. Germline CDR1 and CDR2: DFQATT and SNEGSKA (reference sequence). With 4 bases removed from V and 2 bases from J, the gap between germline ends came to 9 bases. The CDR3 reads CSATGGPYEQYF. Here the CDR3 DNA reads TGCAGTGCTACCGGGGGACCCTACGAGCAGTACTTC.

The genes are TRBV6-1 and TRBJ1-4; the D gene is possibly TRBD1 (5 bases). Germline values: CDR1 MNHNS, CDR2 SASEGT. The germline V and J ends were trimmed by 6 bases and 3 bases, with 14 bases remaining between them. CDR3 size: 15 residues. This chain's CDR3 is CASSELGTANEKLFF. The CDR3 DNA reads as TGTGCCAGCAGCGAACTTGGGACGGCTAATGAAAAACTGTTTTTT.

This clonotype was detected ten times or more. This rearrangement joins TRBV20-1 to TRBJ1-1; unclear D gene. The V gene's germline CDR1 is DFQATT and CDR2 SNEGSKA (reference sequence). The CDR3 totals 12 residues. V lost 5 bases, J lost 3 bases, and 10 bases lay in between. Written as DNA, the CDR3 is TGCAGTGCTCCTGTGGTGTACACTGAAGCTTTCTTT. The encoded protein is CSAPVVYTEAFF.

This clonotype was recorded a few times. V and J are TRBV6-2 or TRBV6-3 and TRBJ2-2; D might be TRBD2 (6 bases). CDR3 length: 16 amino acids. V lost 7 bases to trimming and J lost 5 bases, with 20 bases between them. Germline CDR1 reads MNHEY; CDR2 reads SVGEGT. CDR3 bases: TGTGCCAGCACCGGAGCCGATCACCGGGGGACCGGGGAGCTGTTTTTT. Its translation: CASTGADHRGTGELFF.

This clonotype was seen ten or more times. The chain couples TRBV7-8 to TRBJ2-2; unclear D gene. The ends were cut back, 6 bases at V and 1 base at J, with 9 bases in the middle. This CDR3 has 14 amino acids. CDR1 and CDR2 (germline): SGHVS, FQNEAQ. In DNA form, the CDR3 reads TGTGCCAGCAGTCAAACGGGGAACACCGGGGAGCTGTTTTTT. It encodes CASSQTGNTGELFF. Filled out from reference TRBV7-8 and TRBJ2-2, the complete variable domain reads GAGVSQSPRYKVAKRGQDVALRCDPISGHVSLFWYQQALGQGPEFLTYFQNEAQLDKSGLPSDRFFAERPEGSVSTLKIQRTQQEDSAVYLCASSQTGNTGELFFGEGSRLTVL.

The J gene is TRBJ2-7, the V gene TRBV5-1; D possibly uses TRBD1 or TRBD2 (6 bases each). The CDR3 extends over 13 amino acids. Germline loops: CDR1 SGHRS, CDR2 YFSETQ. Trimming pared 0 bases from V and 5 bases from J, leaving 9 bases between. This chain's CDR3 is CASSLAGEDEQYF. For the CDR3, the DNA is TGCGCCAGCAGCTTGGCAGGGGAGGACGAGCAGTACTTC.

In this sample, this clonotype turned up a few times. The chain recombines TRBV6-1 with TRBJ1-2; 10 bases are a match to TRBD1. In germline, CDR1 is MNHNS, CDR2 SASEGT. V lost 5 bases, J lost 2 bases, and 14 bases stayed unmatched. The CDR3 is made up of 18 amino acids. The CDR3 coding sequence is TGTGCCAGCAGTCTGGAGTCCTTCCCGGGACAGGGGAACTATGGCTACACCTTC. Translated: CASSLESFPGQGNYGYTF.

V is TRBV5-6 and J is TRBJ1-5; D unresolved. Germline V gene data show CDR1 as SGHDT and CDR2 as YYEEEE. The CDR3 is made up of 14 amino acids. The V gene lost 0 bases and the J gene lost 5 bases, with 9 bases spanning the gap. CDR3: CASSLGARHQPQHF. CDR3 DNA sequence: TGTGCCAGCAGCTTGGGAGCAAGACATCAGCCCCAGCATTTT.

This clonotype was recorded a few times. V and J are TRBV9 and TRBJ2-1; 15 nucleotides agree with TRBD2. From germline, CDR1 is SGDLS and CDR2 YYNGEE. This CDR3 is built from 20 residues. Trimming took 2 bases from V and 0 from J; bases not matched to a gene: 9. The CDR3 loop is CASSVAPGTSGGSSYNEQFF. CDR3 sequence (DNA): TGTGCCAGCAGCGTCGCCCCCGGGACTAGCGGGGGGAGCTCCTACAATGAGCAGTTCTTC.

The table lists this clonotype with a few counts. The V gene is TRBV7-8, the J gene TRBJ2-7; 12 bases align to TRBD1. This CDR3 spans 15 amino acids. With 4 bases clipped from V and 2 bases from J, the junction kept 3 bases outside the gene matches. Germline V gene lookup returns CDR1 SGHVS and CDR2 FQNEAQ. The CDR3 loop is CASSSGDRGPYEQYF. The DNA for the CDR3 is TGTGCCAGCAGCTCCGGGGACAGGGGGCCCTACGAGCAGTACTTC.

The J gene is TRBJ2-5, the V gene TRBV6-5; 9 bases agree with TRBD2. The CDR3 consists of 15 residues. Germline values: CDR1 MNHEY, CDR2 SVGAGI. V gave up 2 bases and J gave up 6 bases; unmatched junction bases: 7. CDR3 amino acids: CASSYAGGQEKTQYF. CDR3 DNA: TGTGCCAGCAGTTACGCGGGGGGGCAGGAAAAGACCCAGTACTTC.